One and the same sample provided the 4 T cell receptor beta chains below, sequenced in a study of cytomegalovirus exposure and HLA in healthy donors. The repertoire was sequenced with immunoSEQ multiplex PCR; TCRdb's copy has only in-frame clones and lacks some. The sample lists 150,000 to 200,000 clones; around nine tenths were seen once. The sample taken for sequencing was PBMCs. The source is a woman under 30 in good health and CMV-seropositive.

Only one count was recorded for this clone. The CDR3 is CASHVSSANTGELFF. The CDR3 DNA follows: TGTGCCAGCCACGTATCTAGCGCTAACACCGGGGAGCTGTTTTTT. This sequence joins TRBV11-2 and TRBJ2-2, with D possibly being TRBD2 (6 bases). The germline V gene has CDR1 SGHAT and CDR2 FQNNGV. This CDR3 is 15 amino acids long. Trimming stripped 8 bases from V and 2 bases from J, with 15 bases between.

V gene TRBV7-3 combines with J gene TRBJ2-4; 12 bases are shared with TRBD2. With V trimmed by 5 bases and J by 14 bases, 7 bases remained unmatched. CDR3 length: 13 residues. Germline loops: CDR1 SGHTA, CDR2 FQGTGA. The DNA of the CDR3 is TGTGCCAGCAGCGAAGGACTAGCGGGATCTAAGTACTTC. Protein sequence: CASSEGLAGSKYF. Drawing the rest from reference TRBV7-3 and TRBJ2-4, the complete variable domain is GAGVSQTPSNKVTEKGKYVELRCDPISGHTALYWYRQSLGQGPEFLIYFQGTGAADDSGLPNDRFFAVRPEGSVSTLKIQRTERGDSAVYLCASSEGLAGSKYFGAGTRLSVL.

This rearrangement joins TRBV6-5 to TRBJ1-2, with D perhaps matching TRBD1 (5 bases). The CDR3 totals 12 residues. Germline CDR1 MNHEY, CDR2 SVGAGI. V was clipped by 5 bases and J by 8 bases, with 12 bases between them. CDR3 residues: CASSTQGSGYTF. The CDR3 DNA reads TGTGCCAGCAGTACTCAGGGTTCCGGCTACACCTTC.

The chain carries TRBV10-3 and TRBJ2-7; 7 bases align to TRBD1. The CDR3 is 12 amino acids. Germline V gene lookup returns CDR1 ENHRY and CDR2 SYGVKD. V dropped 7 bases and J dropped 9; count of bases not matched to a gene: 9. CDR3 residues: CAIKITGDAQYF. Here the CDR3 DNA reads TGTGCCATCAAGATAACAGGGGACGCGCAGTACTTC.